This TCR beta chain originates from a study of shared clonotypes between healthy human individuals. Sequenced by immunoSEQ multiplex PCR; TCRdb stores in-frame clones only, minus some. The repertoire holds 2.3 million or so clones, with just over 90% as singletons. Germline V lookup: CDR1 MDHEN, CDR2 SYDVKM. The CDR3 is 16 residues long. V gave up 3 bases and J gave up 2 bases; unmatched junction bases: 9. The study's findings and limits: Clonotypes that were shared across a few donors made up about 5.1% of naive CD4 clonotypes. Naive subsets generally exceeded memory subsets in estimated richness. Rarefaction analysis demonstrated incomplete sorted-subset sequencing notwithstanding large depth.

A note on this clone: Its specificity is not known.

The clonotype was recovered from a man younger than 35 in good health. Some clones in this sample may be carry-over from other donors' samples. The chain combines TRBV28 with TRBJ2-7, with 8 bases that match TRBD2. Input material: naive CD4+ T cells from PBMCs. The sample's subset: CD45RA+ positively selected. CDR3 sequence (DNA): TGTGCCAGCAGTTTTCGACCGGGGGGGCTAACCTACGAGCAGTACTTC. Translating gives CASSFRPGGLTYEQYF.